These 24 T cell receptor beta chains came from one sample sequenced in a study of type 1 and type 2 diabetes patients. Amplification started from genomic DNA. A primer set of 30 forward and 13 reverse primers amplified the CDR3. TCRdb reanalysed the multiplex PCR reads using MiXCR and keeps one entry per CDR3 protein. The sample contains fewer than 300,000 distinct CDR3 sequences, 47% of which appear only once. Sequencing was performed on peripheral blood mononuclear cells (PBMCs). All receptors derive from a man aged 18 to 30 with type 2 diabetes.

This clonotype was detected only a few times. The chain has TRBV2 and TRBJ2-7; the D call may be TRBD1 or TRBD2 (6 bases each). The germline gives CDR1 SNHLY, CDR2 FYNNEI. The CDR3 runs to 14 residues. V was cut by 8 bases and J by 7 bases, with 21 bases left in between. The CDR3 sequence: CASWGQGGGGEQYF. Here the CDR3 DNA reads TGTGCCAGCTGGGGGCAGGGTGGAGGGGGGGAGCAGTACTTC.

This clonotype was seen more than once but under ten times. The CDR3 region is CATSEGATEAFF. DNA of the CDR3: TGTGCCACCAGTGAGGGGGCGACTGAAGCTTTCTTT. The chain recombines TRBV24-1 with TRBJ1-1, with D maybe TRBD1 (6 bases). V dropped 4 bases and J dropped 5 bases, with 7 bases sitting between them. Germline lookup yields CDR1 KGHDR and CDR2 SFDVKD. This CDR3 has 12 residues.

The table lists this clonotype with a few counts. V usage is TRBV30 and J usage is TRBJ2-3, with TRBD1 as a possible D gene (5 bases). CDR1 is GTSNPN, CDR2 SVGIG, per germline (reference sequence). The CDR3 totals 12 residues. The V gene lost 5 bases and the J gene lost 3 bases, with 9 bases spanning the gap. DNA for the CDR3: TGTGCCTGGGATCAGGGAACAGATACGCAGTATTTT. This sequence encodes CAWDQGTDTQYF.

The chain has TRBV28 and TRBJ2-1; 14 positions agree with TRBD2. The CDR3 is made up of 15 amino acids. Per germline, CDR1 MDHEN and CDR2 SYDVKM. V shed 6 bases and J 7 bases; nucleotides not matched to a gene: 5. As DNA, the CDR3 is TGTGCCAGCAGCGGGACTAGCGGGAGATGGAATGAGCAGTTCTTC. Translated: CASSGTSGRWNEQFF.

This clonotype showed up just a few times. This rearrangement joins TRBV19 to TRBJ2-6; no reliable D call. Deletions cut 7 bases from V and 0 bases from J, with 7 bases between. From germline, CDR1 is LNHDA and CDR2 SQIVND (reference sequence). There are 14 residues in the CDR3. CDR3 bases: TGTGCCAGTACCGTTAGCTCTGGGGCCAACGTCCTGACTTTC. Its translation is CASTVSSGANVLTF.

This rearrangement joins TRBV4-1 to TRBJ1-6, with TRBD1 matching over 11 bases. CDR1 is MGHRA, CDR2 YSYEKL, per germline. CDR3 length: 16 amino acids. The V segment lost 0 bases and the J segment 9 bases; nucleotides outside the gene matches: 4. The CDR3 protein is CASSQDGTGGSSPLHF. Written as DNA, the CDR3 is TGCGCCAGCAGCCAAGATGGGACAGGGGGTAGTTCACCCCTCCACTTT.

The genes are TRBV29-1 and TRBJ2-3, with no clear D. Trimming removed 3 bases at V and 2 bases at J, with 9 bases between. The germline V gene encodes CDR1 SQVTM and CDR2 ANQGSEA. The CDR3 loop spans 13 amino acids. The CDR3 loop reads CSVEEGFTDTQYF. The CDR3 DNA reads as TGCAGCGTTGAGGAAGGTTTCACAGATACGCAGTATTTT.

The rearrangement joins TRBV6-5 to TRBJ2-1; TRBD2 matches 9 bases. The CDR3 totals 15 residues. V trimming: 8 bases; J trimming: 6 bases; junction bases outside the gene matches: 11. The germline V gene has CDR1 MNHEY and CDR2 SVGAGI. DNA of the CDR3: TGTGCCAGCCTTAGCGGGAGTTTGGGTGGCAATGAGCAGTTCTTC. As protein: CASLSGSLGGNEQFF.

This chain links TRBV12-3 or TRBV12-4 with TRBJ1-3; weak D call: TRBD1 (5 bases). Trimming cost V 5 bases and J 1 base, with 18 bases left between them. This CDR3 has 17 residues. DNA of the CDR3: TGTGCCAGCAGTAGGAGGAATACGGGACCGTCTGGAAACACCATATATTTT. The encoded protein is CASSRRNTGPSGNTIYF.

The CDR3 nucleotides are TGTGCCAGCAGTTTCGAGTGGGCGACTGAAGCTTTCTTT. Amino acid sequence: CASSFEWATEAFF. This chain connects TRBV12-3 or TRBV12-4 to TRBJ1-1, with no clear D. The CDR3 extends over 13 amino acids. Between the trimmed V and J ends, which lost 3 bases and 5 bases, there was a span of 10 bases.

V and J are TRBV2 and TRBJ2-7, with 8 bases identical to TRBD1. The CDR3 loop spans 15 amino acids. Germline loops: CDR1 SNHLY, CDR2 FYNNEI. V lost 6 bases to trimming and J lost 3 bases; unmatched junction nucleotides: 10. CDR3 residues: CASSTTWGQDYEQYF. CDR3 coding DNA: TGTGCCAGCAGCACCACATGGGGACAGGACTACGAGCAGTACTTC.

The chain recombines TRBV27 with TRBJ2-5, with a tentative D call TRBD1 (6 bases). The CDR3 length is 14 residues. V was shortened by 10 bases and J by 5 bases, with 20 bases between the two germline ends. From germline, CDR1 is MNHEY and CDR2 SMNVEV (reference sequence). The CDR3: CAIRPDRSGETQYF. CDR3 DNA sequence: TGTGCCATCAGACCTGACAGGTCGGGGGAGACCCAGTACTTC.

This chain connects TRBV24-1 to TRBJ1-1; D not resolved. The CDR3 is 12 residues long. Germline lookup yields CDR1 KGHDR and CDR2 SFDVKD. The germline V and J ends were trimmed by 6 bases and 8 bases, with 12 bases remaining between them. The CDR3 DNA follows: TGTGCCACCAGTATCAGTGGCCGAGAAGCTTTCTTT. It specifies CATSISGREAFF.

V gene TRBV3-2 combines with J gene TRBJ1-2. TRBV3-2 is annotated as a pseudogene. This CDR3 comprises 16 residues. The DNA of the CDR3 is TGTGCCAGCAGCCACGCAAGGGTCCAGGCGAACTATGGCTACACCTTC. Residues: CASSHARVQANYGYTF.

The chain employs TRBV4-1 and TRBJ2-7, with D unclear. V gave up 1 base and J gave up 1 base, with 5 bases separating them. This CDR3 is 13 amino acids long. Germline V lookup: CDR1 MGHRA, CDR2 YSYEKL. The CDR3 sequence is CASSQVRSYEQYF. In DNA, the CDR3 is TGCGCCAGCAGCCAAGTCCGTTCCTACGAGCAGTACTTC.

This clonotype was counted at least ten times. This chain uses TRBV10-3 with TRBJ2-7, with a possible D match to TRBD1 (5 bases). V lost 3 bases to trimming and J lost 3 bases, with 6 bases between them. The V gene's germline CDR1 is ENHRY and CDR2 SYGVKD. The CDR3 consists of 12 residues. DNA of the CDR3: TGTGCCATCAGTGACAGGGACTACGAGCAGTACTTC. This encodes CAISDRDYEQYF.

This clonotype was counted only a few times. The CDR3 region has the DNA TGTGCCAGTAACAGGGGGAAGAACACTGAAGCTTTCTTT. This encodes CASNRGKNTEAFF. The genes are TRBV19 and TRBJ1-1; 8 nucleotides agree with TRBD1. The CDR3 is made up of 13 amino acids. With V trimmed by 7 bases and J by 1 base, 2 bases remained unmatched. Germline V gene data show CDR1 as LNHDA and CDR2 as SQIVND (reference sequence). The complete variable domain, with remaining parts taken from reference TRBV19 and TRBJ1-1, reads DGGITQSPKYLFRKEGQNVTLSCEQNLNHDAMYWYRQDPGQGLRLIYYSQIVNDFQKGDIAEGYSVSREKKESFPLTVTSAQKNPTAFYLCASNRGKNTEAFFGQGTRLTVV.

CDR3 region: CASSLSSQGTEAFF. The CDR3 region has the DNA TGTGCCAGCAGCTTATCCTCCCAGGGTACTGAAGCTTTCTTT. The chain links TRBV7-9 to TRBJ1-1, with D maybe TRBD1 (5 bases). There are 14 residues in the CDR3. V was cut by 2 bases and J by 5 bases, with 12 bases left in between. CDR1 is SEHNR and CDR2 is FQNEAQ in the germline V gene (reference sequence).

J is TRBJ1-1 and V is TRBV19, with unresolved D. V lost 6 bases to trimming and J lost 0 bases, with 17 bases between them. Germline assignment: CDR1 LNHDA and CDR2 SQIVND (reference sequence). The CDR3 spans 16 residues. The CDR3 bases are TGTGCCAGTAGCCTACCTCGCCGACGGATGAACACTGAAGCTTTCTTT. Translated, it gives CASSLPRRRMNTEAFF. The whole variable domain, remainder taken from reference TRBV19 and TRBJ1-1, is DGGITQSPKYLFRKEGQNVTLSCEQNLNHDAMYWYRQDPGQGLRLIYYSQIVNDFQKGDIAEGYSVSREKKESFPLTVTSAQKNPTAFYLCASSLPRRRMNTEAFFGQGTRLTVV.

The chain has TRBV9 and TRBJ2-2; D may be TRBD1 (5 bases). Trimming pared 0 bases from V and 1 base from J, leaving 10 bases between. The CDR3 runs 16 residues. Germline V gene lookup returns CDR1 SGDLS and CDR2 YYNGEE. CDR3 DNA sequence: TGTGCCAGCAGCGTAGTCCCGGACATGAACACCGGGGAGCTGTTTTTT. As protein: CASSVVPDMNTGELFF.

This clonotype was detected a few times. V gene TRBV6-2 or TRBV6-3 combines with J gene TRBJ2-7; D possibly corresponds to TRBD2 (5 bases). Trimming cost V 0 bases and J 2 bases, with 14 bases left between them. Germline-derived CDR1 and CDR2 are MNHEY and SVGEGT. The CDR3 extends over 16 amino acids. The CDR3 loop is CASSYSKTGTPYEQYF. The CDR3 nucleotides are TGTGCCAGCAGTTACTCGAAGACGGGAACCCCCTACGAGCAGTACTTC.

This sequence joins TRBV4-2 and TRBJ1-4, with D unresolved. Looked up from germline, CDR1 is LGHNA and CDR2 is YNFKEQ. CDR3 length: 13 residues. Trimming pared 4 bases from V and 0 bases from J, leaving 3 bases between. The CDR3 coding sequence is TGTGCCAGCAGCCGTGCAACTAATGAAAAACTGTTTTTT. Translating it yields CASSRATNEKLFF.

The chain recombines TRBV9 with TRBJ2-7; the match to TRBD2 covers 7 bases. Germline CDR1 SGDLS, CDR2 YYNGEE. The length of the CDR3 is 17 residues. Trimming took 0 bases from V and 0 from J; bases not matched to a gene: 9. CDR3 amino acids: CASSVDGTGGPSYEQYF. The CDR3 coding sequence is TGTGCCAGCAGCGTAGATGGGACGGGAGGACCCTCCTACGAGCAGTACTTC. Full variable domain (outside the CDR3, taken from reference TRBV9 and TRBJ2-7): DSGVTQTPKHLITATGQRVTLRCSPRSGDLSVYWYQQSLDQGLQFLIQYYNGEERAKGNILERFSAQQFPDLHSELNLSSLELGDSALYFCASSVDGTGGPSYEQYFGPGTRLTVT.

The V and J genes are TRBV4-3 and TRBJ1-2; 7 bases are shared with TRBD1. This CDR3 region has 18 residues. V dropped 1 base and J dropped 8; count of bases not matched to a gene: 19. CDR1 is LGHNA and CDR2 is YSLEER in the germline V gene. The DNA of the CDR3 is TGCGCCAGCAGCCAAGGTACCCCCTCTAACAGGGGCCCTGGGGGCTACACCTTC. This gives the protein CASSQGTPSNRGPGGYTF.